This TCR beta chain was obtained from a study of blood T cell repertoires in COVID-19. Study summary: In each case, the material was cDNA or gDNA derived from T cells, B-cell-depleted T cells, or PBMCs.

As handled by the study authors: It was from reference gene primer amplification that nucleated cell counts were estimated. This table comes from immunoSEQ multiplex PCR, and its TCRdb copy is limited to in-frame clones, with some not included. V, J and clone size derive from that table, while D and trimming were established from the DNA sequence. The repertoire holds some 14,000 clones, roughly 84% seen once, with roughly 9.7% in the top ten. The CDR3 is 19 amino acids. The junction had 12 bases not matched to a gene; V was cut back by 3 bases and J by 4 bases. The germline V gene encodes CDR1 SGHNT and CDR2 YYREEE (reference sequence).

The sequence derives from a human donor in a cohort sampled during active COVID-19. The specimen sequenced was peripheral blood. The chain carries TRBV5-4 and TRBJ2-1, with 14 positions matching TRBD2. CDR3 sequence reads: CASSWGGLAGVGQYNEQFF. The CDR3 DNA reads TGTGCCAGCAGCTGGGGGGGACTAGCGGGAGTGGGTCAATACAATGAGCAGTTCTTC.